This TCR beta chain stems from a study of cytomegalovirus exposure and HLA in healthy donors. The PCR employed 60 Vbeta primers together with 13 Jbeta primers. Only in-frame clones appear in the TCRdb table, and some are missing; sequencing was by immunoSEQ multiplex PCR. The sample includes about 110,000 clones, 67% of them seen just once. Looked up from germline, CDR1 is SGHKS and CDR2 is YYEKEE (reference sequence). Trimming stripped 3 bases from V and 1 base from J, with 9 bases between. The CDR3 totals 14 residues. The chain links TRBV5-5 to TRBJ2-3; the D is unclear. This clonotype was sampled from a man in his late teens or twenties in good health and CMV-seropositive. The sample comprised PBMCs. In nucleotides, the CDR3 is TGTGCCAGCAGCTGGGCCTCAGGCACAGATACGCAGTATTTT. This codes for CASSWASGTDTQYF.